The present TCR beta chain was sequenced within a study of shared clonotypes between healthy human individuals. Broader study findings: Across a handful of donors, naive CD4 shared around 5.3%, naive CD8 more than 3%, memory CD4 2.3%, memory CD8 over 0.3%. As a rule, naive subsets had a larger estimated richness than memory subsets.

About this clone: Its antigen is still unknown.

Repertoires were generated with immunoSEQ multiplex PCR, while TCRdb's copy carries only in-frame clones and drops some. The repertoire consists of 2,500,000 or so clones, with approximately 94% occurring once and the leading ten covering around 0.14%. There were no recent acute infections or vaccinations among the donors, who were healthy HIV-negative adults. Sequencing was carried out using naive CD4+ T cells sorted from blood. Specified subset: CD45RA+ positively selected. The source of this sequence is a young man in good health.

The CDR3 region is CASSSLRTGKNEQYF. The CDR3 DNA follows: TGTGCCAGCAGTTCGCTAAGGACAGGGAAGAACGAGCAGTACTTC. The chain couples TRBV27 to TRBJ2-7, with 8 bases aligning to TRBD1. The V segment lost 4 bases and the J segment 5 bases; nucleotides outside the gene matches: 10. The CDR3 is 15 residues long. From germline, CDR1 is MNHEY and CDR2 SMNVEV (reference sequence).